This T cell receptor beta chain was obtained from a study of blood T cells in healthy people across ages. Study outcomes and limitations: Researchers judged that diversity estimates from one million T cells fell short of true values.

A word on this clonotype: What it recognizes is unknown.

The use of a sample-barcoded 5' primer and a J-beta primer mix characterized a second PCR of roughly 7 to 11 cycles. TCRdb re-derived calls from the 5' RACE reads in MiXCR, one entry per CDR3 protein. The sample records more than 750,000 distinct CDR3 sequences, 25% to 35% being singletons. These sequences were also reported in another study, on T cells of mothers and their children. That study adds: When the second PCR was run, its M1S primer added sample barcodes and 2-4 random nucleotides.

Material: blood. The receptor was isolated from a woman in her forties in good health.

The DNA of the CDR3 is TGTGCCAGCAGCGTAGTGGACGAGACCCAGTACTTC. It is translated as CASSVVDETQYF. The chain combines TRBV9 with TRBJ2-5; D ambiguous. Germline CDR1 and CDR2: SGDLS and YYNGEE. The length of the CDR3 is 12 residues. V was shortened by 0 bases and J by 5 bases, with 5 bases between the two germline ends.